This T cell receptor (beta chain) is from a study of control samples from healthy donors and cancer patients. The CDR3 contains 15 residues. Between the trimmed V and J ends, which lost 1 base and 2 bases, there was a span of 12 bases. Germline assignment: CDR1 SGHDN and CDR2 FVKESK. The repertoire was sequenced with immunoSEQ multiplex PCR; TCRdb's copy has only in-frame clones and lacks some. Seen here are fewer than 200,000 clones, around nine tenths observed once, and the top ten hold about 1.4%. V gene TRBV14 combines with J gene TRBJ2-7, with D perhaps TRBD2 (5 bases). This receptor was identified in a man aged 25-45 years in good health. The specimen was blood. CDR3 sequence: CASSQGAGRTYEQYF. Written as DNA, the CDR3 is TGTGCCAGCAGCCAAGGGGCGGGCAGAACCTACGAGCAGTACTTC.